This TCR beta chain originates from a study of blood T cell repertoires in COVID-19. Produced via immunoSEQ multiplex PCR; TCRdb's table is partial and in-frame only. The repertoire holds 250,000 to 300,000 clones, with around 84% as singletons. The CDR3 loop spans 16 amino acids. Germline V gene sequence: CDR1 LGHNA, CDR2 YNFKEQ. Trimming cost V 1 base and J 2 bases; bases outside gene matches: 5. This clone was seen once. This chain joins TRBV4-2 and TRBJ2-7; 10 positions match TRBD2. The sequence was collected from a man between 60 and 75 years old with acute or convalescent COVID-19. Sequencing was done on a sample of peripheral blood. CDR3: CASSQVGSGRAYEQYF. CDR3 coding DNA: TGTGCCAGCAGCCAAGTTGGGAGCGGGAGGGCCTACGAGCAGTACTTC.